The 24 T cell receptor beta chains below all came from one sample that was sequenced in a study of T cells expressing NK-cell markers. TCRdb reworked the 5' RACE reads into one entry per CDR3 protein, no DNA. Across roughly 430,000 distinct CDR3 sequences, the top ten clones capture about 7.3% of the sample. The source material was blood T cells: a sorted CD56 or NKG2C T cell subset, CD4+ or CD8+ T cells, or bulk PBMC T cells (not recorded which). These receptors were collected from a woman between 18 and 69 years old in good health.

The chain links TRBV10-2 to TRBJ1-5. The germline V gene encodes CDR1 WSHSY and CDR2 SAAADI. The CDR3 is 15 amino acids. CDR3: CASRAGGSRDQPQHF.

V gene TRBV7-9 combines with J gene TRBJ2-5; no DNA is available, so the TRBD2 call from TCRdb remains unchecked. This CDR3 spans 16 amino acids. From germline, CDR1 is SEHNR and CDR2 FQNEAQ (reference sequence). This chain's CDR3 is CASSSSGLAGVKTQYF.

The rearrangement joins TRBV29-1 to TRBJ1-1; TCRdb proposes TRBD1, but this gene call is untestable without DNA. The V gene's germline CDR1 is SQVTM and CDR2 ANQGSEA. This CDR3 has 14 amino acids. The CDR3 sequence: CSVGQGLGDTEAFF.

The J gene is TRBJ2-4, the V gene TRBV20-1; absent DNA, TCRdb's TRBD2 call cannot be checked. This CDR3 region has 16 residues. Germline V gene data show CDR1 as DFQATT and CDR2 as SNEGSKA (reference sequence). CDR3 residues: CTAGPLASGPGNIQYF.

V usage is TRBV7-2 and J usage is TRBJ1-1; TCRdb's D call of TRBD1 is untestable without DNA. Germline-derived CDR1 and CDR2 are SGHTA and FQGNSA. The CDR3 runs to 13 residues. The CDR3 sequence is CASSLYGTGGLRF.

This chain links TRBV16 with TRBJ1-2. This CDR3 region has 13 residues. Germline V gives CDR1 KGHSY, CDR2 FQNENV. The CDR3 loop reads CASSQDVYYGYTF.

The gene calls are TRBV7-8 and TRBJ1-1. This CDR3 is 13 amino acids long. In germline, CDR1 is SGHVS, CDR2 FQNEAQ. CDR3 residues: CASRPRKATEAFF.

This chain links TRBV12-3 or TRBV12-4 with TRBJ2-7. The CDR3 is made up of 13 amino acids. The chain's CDR3 is CASSPRAYGEQYF.

The rearrangement links TRBV14 to TRBJ2-1; no DNA is available, so the TRBD2 call from TCRdb remains unchecked. The V gene's germline CDR1 is SGHDN and CDR2 FVKESK. The CDR3 covers 17 residues. Here the CDR3 reads CASSQDARLAGYNEQFF.

CDR3 region: CASSYGLRETQYF. The J gene is TRBJ2-5, the V gene TRBV6-5. The CDR3 covers 13 residues. Germline CDR1 MNHEY, CDR2 SVGAGI.

The CDR3 here is CSVGPRGIFGYTF. The rearrangement links TRBV29-1 to TRBJ1-2; TCRdb outputs TRBD1, but without DNA this stays unchecked. The CDR3 covers 13 residues. Per the germline V gene, CDR1 is SQVTM and CDR2 is ANQGSEA.

The J gene is TRBJ2-1, the V gene TRBV7-2. The germline gives CDR1 SGHTA, CDR2 FQGNSA. The CDR3 is 11 residues long. The CDR3: CASSFSGQQFF.

The V call is TRBV20-1, the J call TRBJ2-3; with no DNA, the TCRdb D assignment of TRBD2 cannot be verified. Germline assignment: CDR1 DFQATT and CDR2 SNEGSKA (reference sequence). CDR3 size: 13 residues. The chain's CDR3 is CSASRDLTDTQYF.

V gene TRBV19 combines with J gene TRBJ1-1; with no DNA, the TCRdb D assignment of TRBD1 cannot be verified. The CDR3 spans 12 residues. Germline CDR1 and CDR2: LNHDA and SQIVND (reference sequence). The CDR3 reads CATYRGDTEAFF.

CDR3 residues: CASSLVVSGALAGELFF. The chain is built from TRBV7-2 and TRBJ2-2; the D gene TCRdb calls, TRBD2, cannot be checked with no DNA. From germline, CDR1 is SGHTA and CDR2 FQGNSA. The CDR3 contains 17 residues.

The chain carries TRBV20-1 and TRBJ2-7; TCRdb reports TRBD2, a call that lacks DNA to check it against. Looked up from germline, CDR1 is DFQATT and CDR2 is SNEGSKA (reference sequence). The CDR3 loop spans 15 amino acids. CDR3 residues: CSASEAGGPRGEQYF.

This chain uses TRBV20-1 with TRBJ2-7; absent DNA, TCRdb's TRBD1 call cannot be checked. Per germline, CDR1 DFQATT and CDR2 SNEGSKA (reference sequence). CDR3 length: 14 amino acids. The CDR3 here is CSARDQQGWYEQYF.

J is TRBJ2-1 and V is TRBV27. This CDR3 is 12 amino acids long. Per germline, CDR1 MNHEY and CDR2 SMNVEV (reference sequence). CDR3: CASSLAGNEQFF.

The chain joins TRBV5-1 to TRBJ2-7; checking the TCRdb D call of TRBD2 is not possible without DNA. The CDR3 covers 20 residues. Germline values: CDR1 SGHRS, CDR2 YFSETQ. CDR3 region: CASSLGLEWLRRTGRHEQYF.

This rearrangement joins TRBV29-1 to TRBJ1-5; TCRdb's D call of TRBD1 is untestable without DNA. Germline-derived CDR1 and CDR2 are SQVTM and ANQGSEA. CDR3 length equals 13 residues. The CDR3 here is CSVARGNNQPQHF.

This sequence joins TRBV20-1 and TRBJ2-2; there is no DNA to check the TCRdb D call of TRBD2. CDR3 length: 15 residues. Per the germline V gene, CDR1 is DFQATT and CDR2 is SNEGSKA (reference sequence). The CDR3 loop reads CSARSSGGEPGELFF.

The genes are TRBV12-3 or TRBV12-4 and TRBJ1-2; TCRdb's assignment of TRBD1 cannot be checked, as there is no DNA. This CDR3 region has 13 residues. The CDR3 protein is CASSTRGPGGYTF.

This chain joins TRBV7-6 and TRBJ2-2; TCRdb reports TRBD1, a call that lacks DNA to check it against. The germline V gene has CDR1 SGHVS and CDR2 FNYEAQ. The length of the CDR3 is 15 residues. The CDR3: CASSPGQRNTGELFF.

The chain has TRBV20-1 and TRBJ2-7; there is no DNA to check the TCRdb D call of TRBD1. This CDR3 comprises 17 residues. CDR1 is DFQATT and CDR2 is SNEGSKA in the germline V gene (reference sequence). The CDR3: CSARVPAGTGRSYEQYF.